The entry that follows covers one T cell receptor beta chain sequence. Its matching antigen is unknown. This entry comes from a study of cytomegalovirus exposure and HLA in healthy donors. Study overall: HLA-typed donors were the source of 83 million or so unique TCRs held in an early data release. The Caucasian-associated ancestry cluster held about 80% of 398 genotyped donors.

It was with 60 Vbeta and 13 Jbeta primers that the PCR ran. Generated by immunoSEQ multiplex PCR, the TCRdb table keeps only in-frame clones and is missing some. Here the sample spans 95,000 to 150,000 clones, over 70% being singletons. Study findings and constraints: Cytomegalovirus association was assigned to about 180 TCR beta chains. From TCR beta sequences, most subjects' HLA-A and HLA-B alleles were reportedly predicted accurately.

Trimming took 1 base from V and 1 from J, leaving 5 bases between them. CDR3 size: 14 residues. The germline CDR1 and CDR2 sequences are GTSNPN and SVGIG (reference sequence). The sequencing input was PBMCs. This TCR derives from a man aged 35 to 55 in good health and CMV-seropositive. The gene calls are TRBV30 and TRBJ2-6; D is perhaps TRBD2 (5 bases). The CDR3 nucleotides read TGTGCCTGGAGTGCGGGGTCTGGGGCCAACGTCCTGACTTTC. Translating it yields CAWSAGSGANVLTF.